The clone carrying this T cell receptor (beta chain) was recorded a few times. The target antigen is unknown. The data derive from a study of CD8+ T cells in alopecia areata. V was cut by 7 bases and J by 1 base, with 17 bases left in between. The CDR3 loop spans 15 amino acids. The V gene's germline CDR1 is MNHNS and CDR2 SASEGT. Extracted RNA was reverse transcribed, and the resulting cDNA served as sequencing template. The assay was immunoSEQ multiplex PCR, and TCRdb's table has in-frame clones only and misses some. Of about 140,000 clones in the sample, about 59% were seen once. The treatment here: oral pan-JAK inhibitor, 5-10 mg twice daily. Both peripheral blood and punch biopsies of lesional scalp skin were obtained from patients who had alopecia areata. Study observations and caveats: Tofacitinib delivered significant drops in scalp clonality and in expanded CD8+ clones among the top 100. Many expanded lesional clones stayed in scalp and blood while on tofacitinib. The study found higher clonality in lesional than normal scalp, especially in alopecia totalis/universalis.

The chain joins TRBV6-1 to TRBJ2-7; the D gene is possibly TRBD2 (5 bases). The sample here was CD8+ T cells sorted from blood, taken at week 4, from a patient treated with tofacitinib. This receptor was identified in a human donor with alopecia areata. The CDR3: CASKEAESGSYEQYF. CDR3 DNA sequence: TGTGCCAGCAAGGAGGCAGAGAGCGGATCCTACGAGCAGTACTTC.